The rows below give T cell receptor beta chains drawn from one sample of a study of T cells in Graves' hyperthyroidism and ophthalmopathy. Using its own MiXCR run on the multiplex PCR reads, TCRdb lists one record per CDR3 protein. The sample shows approximately 500,000 distinct CDR3 sequences, around 42% of them seen only once. Sequenced: peripheral blood or thyroid tissue (not recorded which). The receptors derive from a woman aged 18-29 years with Graves' hyperthyroidism. The CDR3 runs from the conserved cysteine through the conserved F or W. The D gene is left open where the match is weak. Part of the rows lack a size; the others show once, few, many or a class for expanded clones.

V gene	D gene	J gene	clone size	CDR3 protein	CDR3 DNA
TRBV24-1	TRBD2	TRBJ2-2	many	CATGSGRDTGELFF	TGTGCCACCGGTAGCGGGAGGGACACCGGGGAGCTGTTTTTT
TRBV20-1	TRBD1	TRBJ1-5	many	CSAKRQGRGQPQHF	TGCAGTGCTAAAAGACAGGGACGGGGTCAGCCCCAGCATTTT
TRBV11-3	-	TRBJ2-5	many	CASSLDGYMETQYF	TGTGCCAGCAGCTTGGATGGGTATATGGAGACCCAGTACTTC
TRBV2	-	TRBJ2-4	-	CASGSSVQGGKNIQYF	TGTGCCAGCGGTTCGTCGGTACAGGGAGGCAAAAACATTCAGTACTTC
TRBV29-1	TRBD1	TRBJ1-2	many	CSVFVTGLAYGYTF	TGCAGCGTTTTTGTGACAGGGTTGGCCTATGGCTACACCTTC
TRBV20-1	TRBD1	TRBJ1-5	-	CSAPGQGEIKEPQHF	TGCAGTGCGCCGGGACAGGGGGAGATTAAGGAGCCCCAGCATTTT
TRBV13	-	TRBJ2-2	-	CASNRGGGAVTGELFF	TGTGCCAGCAATAGAGGTGGTGGGGCTGTTACCGGGGAGCTGTTTTTT
TRBV20-1	TRBD2	TRBJ2-5	-	CSAPGLVSLETQYF	TGCAGTGCCCCGGGACTAGTGTCTTTAGAGACCCAGTACTTC
TRBV20-1	-	TRBJ1-5	-	CSAREVASGSF	-
TRBV7-2	-	TRBJ2-6	few	CASSPTGEANVLTF	TGTGCCAGCAGTCCGACGGGGGAGGCCAACGTCCTGACTTTC
TRBV5-4	TRBD1	TRBJ1-2	many	CASSWEDRVYGYTF	TGTGCCAGCAGTTGGGAGGACAGGGTCTATGGCTACACCTTC
TRBV5-1	-	TRBJ1-2	-	CASRGEDRFYGYTF	TGCGCCAGCCGGGGAGAGGACCGCTTCTATGGCTACACCTTC
TRBV2	TRBD2	TRBJ2-5	-	CASSVDASGQETQYF	TGTGCCAGCAGTGTAGACGCTAGCGGCCAAGAGACCCAGTACTTC
TRBV29-1	-	TRBJ2-6	many	CSVEDRTDPRSGANVLTF	TGCAGCGTTGAAGATAGGACCGACCCACGCTCTGGGGCCAACGTCCTGACTTTC
TRBV29-1	TRBD1	TRBJ1-5	-	CSLVPGGQPQHF	TGCAGCTTAGTCCCAGGGGGACAGCCCCAGCATTTT
TRBV5-4	-	TRBJ2-7	many	CASSFGPTYEQYF	TGTGCCAGCAGCTTCGGACCGACCTACGAGCAGTACTTC
TRBV7-2	-	TRBJ1-4	-	CASSPTQREDEKLFF	TGTGCCAGCAGCCCTACCCAGCGGGAGGATGAAAAACTGTTTTTT
TRBV20-1	TRBD2	TRBJ2-7	-	CSAGGLAGAAYEQYF	TGCAGTGCGGGCGGACTAGCGGGGGCCGCCTACGAGCAGTACTTC
TRBV11-2	-	TRBJ1-6	-	CASRAGINSPLHF	TGTGCCAGCAGAGCAGGGATAAATTCACCCCTCCACTTT
TRBV15	-	TRBJ2-3	few	CATTSGGGDTQYF	TGTGCCACCACCTCAGGGGGGGGTGATACGCAGTATTTT
TRBV15	-	TRBJ1-5	many	CATSSQGINQPQHF	TGTGCCACCAGCAGCCAGGGGATCAATCAGCCCCAGCATTTT
TRBV14	-	TRBJ2-3	few	CASSRLAVTTDTQYF	TGTGCCAGCAGCCGCTTAGCGGTTACCACAGATACGCAGTATTTT
TRBV11-2	TRBD1	TRBJ1-1	many	CASSFRGLGTEAFF	TGTGCCAGCAGCTTCAGGGGGCTGGGCACTGAAGCTTTCTTT
TRBV7-2	TRBD1	TRBJ2-7	-	CASSMQGQGSHEQYF	TGTGCCAGCAGCATGCAGGGACAGGGGAGCCACGAGCAGTACTTC
TRBV7-9	-	TRBJ2-3	few	CASSSHDTQYF	TGTGCCAGCAGCTCCCATGATACGCAGTATTTT
TRBV5-1	-	TRBJ1-1	many	CASRDDRYTEAFF	TGCGCCAGCAGGGATGACAGATACACTGAAGCTTTCTTT
TRBV6-1	-	TRBJ2-7	many	CASSETAISYEQYF	TGTGCCAGCAGTGAGACAGCCATCTCCTACGAGCAGTACTTC
TRBV24-1	-	TRBJ1-1	-	CATSDPGRNTEAFF	TGTGCCACCAGTGATCCCGGAAGGAACACTGAAGCTTTCTTT
TRBV29-1	TRBD2	TRBJ2-7	-	CSVGPGLAGFYEQYF	TGCAGCGTTGGTCCGGGGCTAGCGGGATTCTACGAGCAGTACTTC